One and the same sample provided the 5 T cell receptor beta chains below, sequenced in a study of sequential checkpoint blockade in melanoma. Sequenced by immunoSEQ multiplex PCR; TCRdb stores in-frame clones only, minus some. The sample includes a few thousand clones, roughly 21% of them seen just once. Noted treatment: randomized to nivolumab then ipilimumab (arm A) or the reverse (arm B). The starting material was tumor tissue (inferred from file names), obtained from a patient given nivolumab and ipilimumab in sequence. The receptors were gathered from a human donor with melanoma.

This sequence joins TRBV6-8 and TRBJ2-7; 13 bases fit TRBD2. CDR1 and CDR2 from the germline V gene are MNHGY and SAAAGT. The CDR3 totals 15 residues. Unmatched junction bases numbered 1, after V lost 4 bases and J lost 1 base. CDR3 loop: CASSWTSGSSYEQYF. In DNA form, the CDR3 reads TGTGCCAGCAGTTGGACTAGCGGGAGTTCCTACGAGCAGTACTTC.

This clone has just a few counts. The CDR3 nucleotides read TGTGCCAGCAGCTCTGGGGCAGACAATGAGCAGTTCTTC. Its protein is CASSSGADNEQFF. The V and J genes are TRBV9 and TRBJ2-1; tentatively, D is TRBD1 (5 bases). The CDR3 is made up of 13 amino acids. The V end was cut by 4 bases, the J end by 5 bases, with 10 bases between. Looked up from germline, CDR1 is SGDLS and CDR2 is YYNGEE.

This clone occurred a few times. The chain joins TRBV6-8 to TRBJ1-2; D possibly corresponds to TRBD1 (5 bases). Germline loops: CDR1 MNHGY, CDR2 SAAAGT. Trimming cost V 2 bases and J 8 bases, with 15 bases left between them. The CDR3 runs 14 residues. CDR3 bases: TGTGCCAGCAGTTACAGGGGACGATTGGGAGGCTACACCTTC. It encodes CASSYRGRLGGYTF.

The V gene is TRBV5-1, the J gene TRBJ2-1; possible D gene TRBD2, 5 bases. V was shortened by 0 bases and J by 4 bases, with 8 bases between the two germline ends. Germline V gene data show CDR1 as SGHRS and CDR2 as YFSETQ. This CDR3 has 14 amino acids. The CDR3 sequence: CASSLEGRYNEQFF. The DNA for the CDR3 is TGCGCCAGCAGCTTGGAAGGGAGATACAATGAGCAGTTCTTC.

The chain joins TRBV11-3 to TRBJ2-5, with 12 positions matching TRBD2. The CDR3 consists of 16 residues. V lost 5 bases and J lost 5; bases outside the gene matches: 9. The germline V gene encodes CDR1 SGHNT and CDR2 YENEEA. As DNA, the CDR3 is TGTGCCAGCAGCCCTGGACTAGCGGGGCGGCGGGAGACCCAGTACTTC. It translates to CASSPGLAGRRETQYF.